This TCR beta chain stems from a study of T cells in Graves' hyperthyroidism and ophthalmopathy. General study results and limits: Most clonotypes expanded in thyroid above 0.001 were likewise present in blood. Using 13 V-J features, a model discriminated ophthalmopathy from stable hyperthyroidism. For ophthalmopathy, model prediction preceded onset by a median around 7 months.

RNA transcripts provided the source from which TCR beta CDR3 regions were amplified. The HTBI set primed first-round TCR CDR3 RT-PCR. TCRdb ran MiXCR on the multiplex PCR reads and lists one entry per CDR3 protein. The sample contains 660,000 or so distinct CDR3 sequences, roughly 45% of which appear only once. Every diagnosis used clinical symptoms, serum thyroxine and TRAb, thyroid ultrasound and orbital computed tomography. CDR1 is SEHNR, CDR2 FQNEAQ, per germline (reference sequence). The CDR3 covers 16 residues. V trimming: 4 bases; J trimming: 6 bases; junction bases outside the gene matches: 14. Note on this clonotype: The antigen remains unidentified.

This sequence joins TRBV7-9 and TRBJ1-2; the match to TRBD1 covers 7 bases. Sequencing was carried out using peripheral blood or thyroid tissue (not recorded which). This TCR was recovered from an adult man with Graves' disease, either hyperthyroidism or ophthalmopathy (not recorded which). The CDR3, as DNA: TGTGCCAGCAGCTCGCACGACCTACAGGGGAAGGATGGCTACACCTTC. Translated, it gives CASSSHDLQGKDGYTF. The complete variable domain, with remaining parts taken from reference TRBV7-9 and TRBJ1-2, reads DTGVSQNPRHKITKRGQNVTFRCDPISEHNRLYWYRQTLGQGPEFLTYFQNEAQLEKSRLLSDRFSAERPKGSFSTLEIQRTEQGDSAMYLCASSSHDLQGKDGYTFGSGTRLTVV.